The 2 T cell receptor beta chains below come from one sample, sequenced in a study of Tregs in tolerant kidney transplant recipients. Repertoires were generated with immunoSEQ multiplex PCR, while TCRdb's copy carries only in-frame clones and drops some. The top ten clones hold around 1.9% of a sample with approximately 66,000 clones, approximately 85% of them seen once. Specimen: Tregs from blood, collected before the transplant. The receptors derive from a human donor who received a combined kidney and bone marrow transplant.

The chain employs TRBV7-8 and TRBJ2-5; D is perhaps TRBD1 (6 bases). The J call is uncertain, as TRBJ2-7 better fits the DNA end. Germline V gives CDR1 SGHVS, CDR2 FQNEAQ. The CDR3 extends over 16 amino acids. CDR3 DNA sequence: TGTGCCAGCAGCTTAGTACAGGGTGGGAGAAGCTACGAGCAGTACTTC. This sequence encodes CASSLVQGGRSYEQYF.

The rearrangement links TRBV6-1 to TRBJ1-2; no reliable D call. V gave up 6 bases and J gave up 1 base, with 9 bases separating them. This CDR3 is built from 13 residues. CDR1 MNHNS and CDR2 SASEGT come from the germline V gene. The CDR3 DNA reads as TGTGCCAGCAGCTTGACACATAACTATGGCTACACCTTC. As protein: CASSLTHNYGYTF.